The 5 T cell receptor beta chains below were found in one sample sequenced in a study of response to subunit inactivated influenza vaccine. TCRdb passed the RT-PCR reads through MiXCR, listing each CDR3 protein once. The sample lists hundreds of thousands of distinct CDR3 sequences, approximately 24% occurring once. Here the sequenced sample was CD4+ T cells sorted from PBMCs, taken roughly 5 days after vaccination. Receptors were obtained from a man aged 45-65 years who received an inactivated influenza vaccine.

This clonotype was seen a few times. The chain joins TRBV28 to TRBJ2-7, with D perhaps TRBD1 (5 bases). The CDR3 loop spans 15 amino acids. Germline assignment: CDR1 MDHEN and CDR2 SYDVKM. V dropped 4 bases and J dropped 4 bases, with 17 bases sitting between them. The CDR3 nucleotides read TGTGCCAGCAGTTCCCCCCCCCCGACAGTTTACGAGCAGTACTTC. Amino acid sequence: CASSSPPPTVYEQYF.

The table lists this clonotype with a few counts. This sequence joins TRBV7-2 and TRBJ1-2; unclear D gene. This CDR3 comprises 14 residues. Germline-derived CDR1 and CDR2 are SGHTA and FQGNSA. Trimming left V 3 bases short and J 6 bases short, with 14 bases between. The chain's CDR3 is CASSFGQRVHGYTF. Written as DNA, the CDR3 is TGTGCCAGCAGCTTTGGTCAGAGGGTTCATGGCTACACCTTC.

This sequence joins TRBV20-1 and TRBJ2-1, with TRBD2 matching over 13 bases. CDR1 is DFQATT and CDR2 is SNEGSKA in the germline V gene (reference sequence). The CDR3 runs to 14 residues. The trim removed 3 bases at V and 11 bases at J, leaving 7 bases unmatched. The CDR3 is CSASTSGGVQKQFF. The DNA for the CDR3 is TGCAGTGCTAGCACTAGCGGGGGGGTCCAGAAGCAGTTCTTC.

Here the CDR3 reads CASSLEMTGVGEQYF. DNA of the CDR3: TGTGCCAGCAGCTTGGAGATGACAGGGGTAGGCGAGCAGTACTTC. The chain recombines TRBV5-4 with TRBJ2-7, with 8 bases identical to TRBD1. V shed 0 bases, J shed 6 bases, and the junction held 8 bases outside the gene matches. The germline CDR1 and CDR2 sequences are SGHNT and YYREEE (reference sequence). The CDR3 is 15 residues long.

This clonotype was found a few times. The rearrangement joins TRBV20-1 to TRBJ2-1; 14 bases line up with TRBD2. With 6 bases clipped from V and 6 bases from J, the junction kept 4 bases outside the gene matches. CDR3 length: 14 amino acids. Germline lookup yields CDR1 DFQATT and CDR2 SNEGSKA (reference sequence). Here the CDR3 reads CSAGGLAGANEQFF. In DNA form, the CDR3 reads TGCAGTGCAGGGGGACTAGCGGGAGCCAATGAGCAGTTCTTC.